This T cell receptor beta chain was found in a study of cytomegalovirus exposure and HLA in healthy donors. Whole-study context: As an earlier analysis found, 150 million to 200 million T cells yielded about 120 million unique TCR beta sequences. Whole-study findings and limits: Roughly 170 TCR beta chains were listed as cytomegalovirus-associated. HLA alleles showed associations with approximately 15,000 TCR beta sequences in a later analysis, at a 0.05 false discovery rate.

Comments on this clone: Its antigen is currently unknown.

CDR1 and CDR2 from the germline V gene are LNHNV and YYDKDF (reference sequence). The trim removed 3 bases at V and 6 bases at J, leaving 9 bases unmatched. The CDR3 contains 15 residues. Amplification used 60 Vbeta primers and 13 Jbeta primers. Sequencing was performed with immunoSEQ multiplex PCR; in TCRdb, only in-frame clones are kept and a portion is missing. Of approximately 150,000 clones listed, roughly 80% are singletons. The TCR originated in a man aged 25 to 40 in good health and CMV-seronegative. The chain combines TRBV15 with TRBJ2-7; 9 positions agree with TRBD2. Material for sequencing was PBMCs. The chain's CDR3 is CATSRGSGTSPEQYF. The CDR3 nucleotides read TGTGCCACCAGCAGGGGCTCCGGGACTAGCCCCGAGCAGTACTTC.